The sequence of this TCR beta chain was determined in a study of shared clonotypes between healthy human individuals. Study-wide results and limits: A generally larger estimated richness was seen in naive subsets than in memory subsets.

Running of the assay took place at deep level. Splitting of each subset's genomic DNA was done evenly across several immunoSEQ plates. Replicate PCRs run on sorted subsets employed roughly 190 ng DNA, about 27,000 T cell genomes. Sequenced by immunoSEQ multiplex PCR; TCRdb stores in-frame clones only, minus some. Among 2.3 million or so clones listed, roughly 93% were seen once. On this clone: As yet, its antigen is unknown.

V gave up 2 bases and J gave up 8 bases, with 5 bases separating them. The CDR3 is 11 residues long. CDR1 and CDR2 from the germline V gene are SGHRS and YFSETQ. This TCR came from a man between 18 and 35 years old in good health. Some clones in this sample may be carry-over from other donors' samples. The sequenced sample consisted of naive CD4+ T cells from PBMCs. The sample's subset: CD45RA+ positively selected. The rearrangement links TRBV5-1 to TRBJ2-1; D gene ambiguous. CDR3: CASSFLYEQFF. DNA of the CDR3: TGCGCCAGCAGCTTTTTGTATGAGCAGTTCTTC.